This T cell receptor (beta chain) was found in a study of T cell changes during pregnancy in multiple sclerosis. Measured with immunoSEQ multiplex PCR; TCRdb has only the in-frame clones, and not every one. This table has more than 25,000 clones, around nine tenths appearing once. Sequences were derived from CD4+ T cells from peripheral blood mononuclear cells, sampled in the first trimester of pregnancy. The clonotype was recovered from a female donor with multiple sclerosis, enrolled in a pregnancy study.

The CDR3 nucleotides read TGTGCCAGCAGCGCGACAGGGGGCATCATCTATGGCTACACCTTC. Translating gives CASSATGGIIYGYTF. The genes are TRBV7-2 and TRBJ1-2; TRBD1 aligns across 10 bases. The CDR3 runs 15 residues. The germline V gene encodes CDR1 SGHTA and CDR2 FQGNSA. V trimming: 5 bases; J trimming: 4 bases; junction bases outside the gene matches: 7.